The subject of this entry is one TCR beta chain. The antigen is undetermined. TCRdb keeps only in-frame clones here, not all; method: immunoSEQ multiplex PCR. The table records under 40,000 clones, roughly 87% of them present only once. Repertoires were sampled repeatedly during chemoradiotherapy. V lost 5 bases and J lost 4, with 17 bases in between. There are 15 residues in the CDR3. The germline gives CDR1 KGHSH, CDR2 LQKENI. The record originates from a study of chemoradiotherapy in HPV16-positive cancers. Study results and caveats: Candidate HPV-specific clones and E7-related TCR motifs grew in tumor during treatment. The functional HPV-specific definition rests on just two HPV16-positive patients.

The V call is TRBV18, the J call TRBJ2-5; tentative D call: TRBD1 (6 bases). The TCR was taken from a human donor with HPV-associated anogenital cancer. Sequencing used blood, obtained from a patient who underwent chemoradiotherapy. CDR3 sequence (DNA): TGTGCCAGCTCATCTTTACAGGGAGTAAGAGAGACCCAGTACTTC. Residues: CASSSLQGVRETQYF.